This T cell receptor beta chain was captured by sequencing in a study of blood T cell repertoires in COVID-19. In this sample, this clone turned up a few times. Original processing notes: Estimates of nucleated cell counts were drawn from the amplification of reference gene primers. Here immunoSEQ multiplex PCR was the method, and the copy in TCRdb shows in-frame clones only, minus some. V and J calls and clone size come straight from that table; D and trimming were deduced from the DNA. There are fewer than 200,000 clones in the sample; roughly four fifths occur only once, and more than 5.5% lies in the top ten. Germline V gene data show CDR1 as MNHNS and CDR2 as SASEGT. The CDR3 totals 17 residues. V lost 4 bases, J lost 3 bases, and 8 bases stayed unmatched.

This chain joins TRBV6-1 and TRBJ2-2; TRBD2 aligns across 10 bases. Sequencing used PBMCs or T cells enriched from blood (not recorded which). The sequence was collected from a man aged 50-59 years who had recovered from COVID-19. The CDR3 spells CASSALAGGGYTGELFF. In DNA form, the CDR3 reads TGTGCCAGCAGTGCATTAGCGGGGGGCGGATACACCGGGGAGCTGTTTTTT.